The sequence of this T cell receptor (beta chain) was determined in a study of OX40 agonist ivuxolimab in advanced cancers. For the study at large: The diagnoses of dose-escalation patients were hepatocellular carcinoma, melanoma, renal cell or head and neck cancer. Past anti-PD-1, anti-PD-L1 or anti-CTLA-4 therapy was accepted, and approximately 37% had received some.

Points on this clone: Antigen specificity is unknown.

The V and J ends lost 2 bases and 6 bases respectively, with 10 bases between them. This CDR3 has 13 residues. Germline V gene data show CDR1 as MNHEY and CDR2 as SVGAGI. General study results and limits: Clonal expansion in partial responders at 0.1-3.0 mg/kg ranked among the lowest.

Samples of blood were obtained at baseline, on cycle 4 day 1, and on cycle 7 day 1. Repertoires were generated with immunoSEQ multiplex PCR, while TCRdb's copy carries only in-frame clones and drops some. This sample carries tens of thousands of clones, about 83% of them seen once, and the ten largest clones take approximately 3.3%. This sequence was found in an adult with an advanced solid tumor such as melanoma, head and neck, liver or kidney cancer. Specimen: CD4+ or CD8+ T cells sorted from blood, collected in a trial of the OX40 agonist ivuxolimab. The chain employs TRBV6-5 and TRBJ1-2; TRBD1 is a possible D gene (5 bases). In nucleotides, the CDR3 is TGTGCCAGCAGTTACCTTGGGACCGATGGCTACACCTTC. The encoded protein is CASSYLGTDGYTF.